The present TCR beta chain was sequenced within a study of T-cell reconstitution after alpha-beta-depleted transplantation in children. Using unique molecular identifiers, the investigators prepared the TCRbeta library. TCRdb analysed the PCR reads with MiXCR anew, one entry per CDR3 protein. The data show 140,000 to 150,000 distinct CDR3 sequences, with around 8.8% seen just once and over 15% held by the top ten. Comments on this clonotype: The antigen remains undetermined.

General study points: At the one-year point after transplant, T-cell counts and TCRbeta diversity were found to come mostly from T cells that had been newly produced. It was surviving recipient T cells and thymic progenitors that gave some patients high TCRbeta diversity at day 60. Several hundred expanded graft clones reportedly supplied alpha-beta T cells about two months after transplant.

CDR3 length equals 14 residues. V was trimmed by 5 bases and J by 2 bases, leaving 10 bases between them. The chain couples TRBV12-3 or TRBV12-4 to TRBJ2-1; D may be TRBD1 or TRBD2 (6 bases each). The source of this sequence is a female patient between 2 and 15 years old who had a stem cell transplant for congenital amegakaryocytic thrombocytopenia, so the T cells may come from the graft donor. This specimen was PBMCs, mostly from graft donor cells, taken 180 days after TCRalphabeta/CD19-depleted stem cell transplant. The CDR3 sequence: CASSRRGAYNEQFF. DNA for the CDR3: TGTGCCAGCAGTCGAAGGGGGGCCTACAATGAGCAGTTCTTC.